Listed below are T cell receptor beta chains from one sample, sequenced in a study of blood T cell repertoires in COVID-19. Repertoires were generated with immunoSEQ multiplex PCR, while TCRdb's copy carries only in-frame clones and drops some. The data contain about 210,000 clones, around 82% of them singletons. The source material was peripheral blood. The receptors stem from a man aged 45-65 years with active or convalescent COVID-19. Both conserved end residues are part of each CDR3. The listing skips clone size in some rows; elsewhere it reads once, few, many or a size class.

>TRBJ1-1|TRBV7-5|NA
CARIRQFEAFF
>TRBJ2-3|TRBV7-8|many
CASSLGPRSGRVDTQYF
>TRBJ1-2|TRBV6-5|NA
CASSPGGRAYGYTF
>TRBJ1-3|TRBV5-4|NA
CASSFTGGSGNTIYF
>TRBJ2-1|TRBV21-1|NA
CASSKPRGQFF
>TRBJ1-1|TRBV11-2|NA
CASSLVSGGTEAFF
>TRBJ2-5|TRBV5-1|once
CASSRSDSQETQYF
>TRBJ1-3|TRBV4-1|NA
CASSLTDTGNTIYF
>TRBJ1-4|TRBV6-5|NA
CASSPDRGLWEKLFF
>TRBJ2-1|TRBV10-3|NA
CAISKGTSGNEQFF
>TRBJ2-1|TRBV24-1|NA
CATSDPNNEQFF
>TRBJ1-5|TRBV19|NA
CASSTGGNQPQHF
>TRBJ1-3|TRBV28|NA
CASSTSQVSGNTIYF
>TRBJ1-1|TRBV7-3|NA
CASSSQGANEAFF
>TRBJ1-1|TRBV10-3|few
CAIGAGLNTEAFF
>TRBJ2-3|TRBV24-1|few
CATEGTATDTQYF
>TRBJ1-5|TRBV7-2|NA
CASSLGQGQPQHF
>TRBJ2-6|TRBV5-6|NA
CASSYRGGRSGANVLTF
>TRBJ1-1|TRBV5-1|NA
CASRTQGNTEAFF
>TRBJ2-3|TRBV7-8|NA
CASSLIGTGDTQYF
>TRBJ2-2|TRBV7-7|NA
CASSPGTGTTGELFF
>TRBJ2-1|TRBV25-1|NA
CASSELAGDPSYNEQFF
>TRBJ2-7|TRBV2|NA
CASSVQNSQYF
>TRBJ1-3|TRBV9|NA
CASSLSPPGVGNTIYF
>TRBJ2-6|TRBV6-5|NA
CASIISGANVLTF
>TRBJ2-7|TRBV24-1|NA
CATSDPRGTSSYEQYF
>TRBJ1-5|TRBV7-9|NA
CASSEGLNGDNQPQHF
>TRBJ1-1|TRBV4-2|once
CASKQTDRNTEAFF
>TRBJ2-1|TRBV7-6|NA
CASSGRALREQFF
>TRBJ2-1|TRBV7-8|NA
CASSADRALYNEQFF
>TRBJ2-3|TRBV4-3|NA
CASSQELAGGKNTQYF
>TRBJ2-1|TRBV18|NA
CASSPRGQANNEQFF
>TRBJ1-6|TRBV7-2|NA
CASSLERGQNSPLHF
>TRBJ2-1|TRBV5-4|NA
CASSLDPGGINEQFF
>TRBJ2-7|TRBV21-1|once
CASSKERLAGVHEQYF
>TRBJ2-1|TRBV20-1|NA
CSAPDYHEQFF
>TRBJ1-6|TRBV28|NA
CASRLPGYNSPLHF